Following are 18 T cell receptor beta chains from one sample sequenced in a study of shared clonotypes between healthy human individuals. Terminally differentiated effector memory CD45RA+ cells were excluded by CCR7 positive selection of CD45RO-negative cells. Sequencing used immunoSEQ multiplex PCR; TCRdb keeps in-frame clones, though not all of them. Of about 680,000 clones listed, roughly nine tenths are singletons. Sequencing was carried out using naive CD8+ T cells sorted from blood. These receptors were collected from a young man in good health.

This chain links TRBV7-3 with TRBJ2-7; no firm D call. The CDR3 consists of 14 residues. Germline CDR1 is SGHTA and CDR2 is FQGTGA. Trimming took 5 bases from V and 1 from J, leaving 12 bases between them. The DNA of the CDR3 is TGTGCCAGCAGCCCTAGTTTTGGGTCCTACGAGCAGTACTTC. This codes for CASSPSFGSYEQYF.

The chain employs TRBV27 and TRBJ2-1, with unresolved D. The V end was cut by 6 bases, the J end by 1 base, with 4 bases between. The length of the CDR3 is 12 residues. The germline V gene has CDR1 MNHEY and CDR2 SMNVEV (reference sequence). This chain's CDR3 is CASRESYNEQFF. The CDR3 DNA follows: TGTGCCAGCAGGGAATCCTACAATGAGCAGTTCTTC.

The chain is built from TRBV2 and TRBJ2-7; 7 nucleotides agree with TRBD1. CDR3 length: 12 amino acids. The trim removed 6 bases at V and 6 bases at J, leaving 5 bases unmatched. The germline V gene has CDR1 SNHLY and CDR2 FYNNEI. CDR3 in amino acids: CASRGTVSEQYF. CDR3 in DNA: TGTGCCAGCAGGGGGACAGTATCCGAGCAGTACTTC.

This chain joins TRBV4-1 and TRBJ2-1; TRBD2 agrees at 7 bases. Germline trimming cut 0 bases from V and 5 bases from J; bases unmatched to any gene: 7. The CDR3 covers 16 residues. Germline-derived CDR1 and CDR2 are MGHRA and YSYEKL. CDR3 coding DNA: TGCGCCAGCAGCCAAGAACCTCCGCTAGCGGACAATGAGCAGTTCTTC. Its protein is CASSQEPPLADNEQFF.

This chain joins TRBV7-2 and TRBJ2-3; D remains ambiguous. Deletions cut 2 bases from V and 4 bases from J, with 7 bases between. CDR3 length: 13 amino acids. CDR1 is SGHTA, CDR2 FQGNSA, per germline. For the CDR3, the DNA is TGTGCCAGCAGCTTAACATTCCCAGATACGCAGTATTTT. It codes for CASSLTFPDTQYF.

The chain employs TRBV5-4 and TRBJ1-2; D is unresolved. Germline-derived CDR1 and CDR2 are SGHNT and YYREEE (reference sequence). The CDR3 is 15 amino acids. V was shortened by 0 bases and J by 1 base, with 10 bases between the two germline ends. This chain's CDR3 is CASSLGLGLNYGYTF. The CDR3 DNA reads as TGTGCCAGCAGCTTGGGACTCGGACTTAACTATGGCTACACCTTC.

The chain links TRBV27 to TRBJ2-7; perhaps D is TRBD1 or TRBD2 (5 bases each). The CDR3 is 14 amino acids. Trimming left V 2 bases short and J 6 bases short, with 14 bases between. The germline gives CDR1 MNHEY, CDR2 SMNVEV (reference sequence). CDR3: CASSLAGTFLEQYF. DNA of the CDR3: TGTGCCAGCAGTTTAGCCGGGACGTTCCTCGAGCAGTACTTC.

This clone has only a few counts. Other DNA sequences in this specimen translate into the identical CDR3. V usage is TRBV19 and J usage is TRBJ2-7; D gene ambiguous. Trimming cost V 5 bases and J 4 bases, with 12 bases left between them. The CDR3 is made up of 13 amino acids. The germline V gene has CDR1 LNHDA and CDR2 SQIVND (reference sequence). CDR3 region: CASSPGVEYEQYF. In nucleotides, the CDR3 is TGTGCCAGTAGTCCCGGAGTAGAATACGAGCAGTACTTC.

This clone was recorded a few times. V is TRBV9 and J is TRBJ2-1; unclear D gene. CDR3 size: 12 residues. The V gene's germline CDR1 is SGDLS and CDR2 YYNGEE. Trimming stripped 0 bases from V and 8 bases from J, with 6 bases between. The CDR3 protein is CASSVGADEQFF. CDR3 coding DNA: TGTGCCAGCAGCGTAGGTGCTGATGAGCAGTTCTTC.

The chain joins TRBV6-5 to TRBJ2-3, with TRBD1 matching 8 bases. Trimming removed 6 bases from V and 3 bases from J; junction bases left unmatched: 5. Germline loops: CDR1 MNHEY, CDR2 SVGAGI. The CDR3 runs to 14 residues. CDR3 residues: CASSSGTGTDTQYF. CDR3 DNA sequence: TGTGCCAGCAGCTCCGGGACAGGTACAGATACGCAGTATTTT.

This chain joins TRBV13 and TRBJ2-1, with 9 bases that match TRBD2. The germline V gene encodes CDR1 PRHDT and CDR2 FYEKMQ (reference sequence). This CDR3 has 16 residues. J gave up 6 bases and V 3 bases, and 9 bases lay outside the gene matches. This CDR3 is CASSFRAGGLVNEQFF. The CDR3 DNA reads TGTGCCAGCAGCTTCCGTGCGGGAGGGTTAGTCAATGAGCAGTTCTTC. The variable domain in full, completed from reference TRBV13 and TRBJ2-1, reads AAGVIQSPRHLIKEKRETATLKCYPIPRHDTVYWYQQGPGQDPQFLISFYEKMQSDKGSIPDRFSAQQFSDYHSELNMSSLELGDSALYFCASSFRAGGLVNEQFFGPGTRLTVL.

This clone has just one count. Other DNA sequences of this sample code for an identical CDR3. The chain employs TRBV6-6 and TRBJ1-2; D ambiguous. The CDR3 length is 16 residues. CDR1 is MNHNY, CDR2 SVGAGI, per germline (reference sequence). V dropped 2 bases and J dropped 8 bases, with 21 bases sitting between them. In nucleotides, the CDR3 is TGTGCCAGCAGTTACGCCATCGGAAGTGGGCTGGGGGGCTACACCTTC. It codes for CASSYAIGSGLGGYTF.

The rearrangement links TRBV19 to TRBJ2-7, with 8 bases identical to TRBD2. The CDR3 totals 15 residues. CDR1 is LNHDA and CDR2 is SQIVND in the germline V gene (reference sequence). Germline trimming cut 0 bases from V and 3 bases from J; bases unmatched to any gene: 4. CDR3: CASSIEPGTSYEQYF. CDR3 in DNA: TGTGCCAGTAGTATAGAACCCGGGACTAGCTACGAGCAGTACTTC.

The chain uses TRBV6-5 and TRBJ2-1; maybe TRBD1 (6 bases). The V gene lost 1 base and the J gene lost 9 bases, with 19 bases spanning the gap. The CDR3 runs to 16 residues. CDR1 MNHEY and CDR2 SVGAGI come from the germline V gene. The CDR3 reads CASSYYRAGAASEQFF. CDR3 DNA: TGTGCCAGCAGTTACTACAGGGCCGGGGCAGCCAGTGAGCAGTTCTTC.

The V gene is TRBV4-1, the J gene TRBJ2-7; D is uncertain. CDR3 length: 15 residues. Germline-derived CDR1 and CDR2 are MGHRA and YSYEKL. Trimming took 1 base from V and 0 from J, leaving 10 bases between them. CDR3 DNA: TGCGCCAGCAGCCAAGGAGGATATAGCTCCTACGAGCAGTACTTC. This sequence encodes CASSQGGYSSYEQYF.

V and J are TRBV18 and TRBJ2-1; D is undetermined. Germline assignment: CDR1 KGHSH and CDR2 LQKENI. The CDR3 spans 13 residues. The ends were cut back, 1 base at V and 7 bases at J, with 8 bases in the middle. This CDR3 reads CASSPRNENEQFF. The DNA of the CDR3 is TGTGCCAGCTCACCACGGAATGAGAATGAGCAGTTCTTC.

This clone appeared once. The chain combines TRBV7-2 with TRBJ2-3; 13 nucleotides line up with TRBD2. CDR1 and CDR2 from the germline V gene are SGHTA and FQGNSA. CDR3 length: 17 residues. J lost 2 bases, V lost 6 bases, and 8 bases had no gene match. For the CDR3, the DNA is TGTGCCAGCAGTAGACTGGGACTAGCGGGGCTCACAGATACGCAGTATTTT. Its protein product is CASSRLGLAGLTDTQYF. Supplemented by reference TRBV7-2 and TRBJ2-3, the full variable domain reads GAGVSQSPSNKVTEKGKDVELRCDPISGHTALYWYRQSLGQGLEFLIYFQGNSAPDKSGLPSDRFSAERTGGSVSTLTIQRTQQEDSAVYLCASSRLGLAGLTDTQYFGPGTRLTVL.

This chain joins TRBV5-4 and TRBJ2-7, with D possibly called TRBD1 or TRBD2 (7 bases each). The CDR3 spans 14 residues. CDR1 SGHNT and CDR2 YYREEE come from the germline V gene (reference sequence). V gave up 4 bases and J gave up 3 bases, with 14 bases separating them. The CDR3 spells CASSQGERDYEQYF. CDR3 DNA: TGTGCCAGCAGCCAGGGGGAGCGGGACTACGAGCAGTACTTC.